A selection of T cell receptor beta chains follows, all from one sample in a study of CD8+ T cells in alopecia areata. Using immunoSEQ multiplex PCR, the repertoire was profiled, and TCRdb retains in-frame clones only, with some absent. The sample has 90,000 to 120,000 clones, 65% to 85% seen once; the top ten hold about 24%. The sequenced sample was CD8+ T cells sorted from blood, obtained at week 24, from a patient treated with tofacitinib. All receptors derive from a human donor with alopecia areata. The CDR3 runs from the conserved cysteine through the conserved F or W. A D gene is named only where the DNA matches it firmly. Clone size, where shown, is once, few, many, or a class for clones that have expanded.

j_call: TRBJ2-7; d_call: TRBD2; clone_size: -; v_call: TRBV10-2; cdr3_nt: TGCGCCAGCAGTCTAGCGGGGGGCCTCTCCTACGAGCAGTACTTC; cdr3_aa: CASSLAGGLSYEQYF
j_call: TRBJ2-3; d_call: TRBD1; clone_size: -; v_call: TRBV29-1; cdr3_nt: TGCAGCGCTGATGAAGTTGACAGGGGCCCTGGCGCGCAGTATTTT; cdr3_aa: CSADEVDRGPGAQYF
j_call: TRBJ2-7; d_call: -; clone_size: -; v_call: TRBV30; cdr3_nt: TGTGCCTGGAGCGATTCGGGGTACGCCGAGCAGTACTTC; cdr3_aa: CAWSDSGYAEQYF
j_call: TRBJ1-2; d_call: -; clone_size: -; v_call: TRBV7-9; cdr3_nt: TGTGCCAGCAGCTTAGATTCCGTCCCGGGCTATGGCTACACCTTC; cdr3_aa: CASSLDSVPGYGYTF
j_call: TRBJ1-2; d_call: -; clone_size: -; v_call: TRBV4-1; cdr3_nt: TGCGCCAGCAGCCAAGAATCCCCCCGGGAGGGCAGCTATGGCTACACCTTC; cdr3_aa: CASSQESPREGSYGYTF
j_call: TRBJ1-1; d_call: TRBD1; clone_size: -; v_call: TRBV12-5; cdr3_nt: TGTGCTAGTGGTTTTAGTCAGGGGGATATGAACACTGAAGCTTTCTTT; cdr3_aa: CASGFSQGDMNTEAFF
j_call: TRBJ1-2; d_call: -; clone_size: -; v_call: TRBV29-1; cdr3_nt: TGCAGCGTGACCGGGACCAACTATGGCTACACCTTC; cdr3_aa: CSVTGTNYGYTF
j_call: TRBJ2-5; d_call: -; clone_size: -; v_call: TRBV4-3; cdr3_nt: TGCGCCAGCAGCCAAGAGGGTCAGCCTAGTGCGGAGACCCAGTACTTC; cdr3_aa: CASSQEGQPSAETQYF
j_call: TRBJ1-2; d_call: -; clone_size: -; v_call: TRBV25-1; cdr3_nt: TGTGCCAGCAGTGAATCCGCAGCCACCCATGGGTATGGCTACACCTTC; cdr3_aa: CASSESAATHGYGYTF
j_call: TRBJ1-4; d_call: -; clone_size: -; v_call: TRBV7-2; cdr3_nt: TGTGCCAGCAGCCCCCGGTTTGGTTGGCCAGATGAAAAACTGTTTTTT; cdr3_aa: CASSPRFGWPDEKLFF
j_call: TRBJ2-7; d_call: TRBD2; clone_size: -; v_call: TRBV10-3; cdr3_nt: TGTGCCATCAGTGAGTTCGGGGGACCGGGGGGGTACGAGCAGTACTTC; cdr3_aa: CAISEFGGPGGYEQYF
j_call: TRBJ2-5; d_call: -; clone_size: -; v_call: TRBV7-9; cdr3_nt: TGTGCCAGCAGCCCTTCCACCGGGACTCTTAAAGAGACCCAGTACTTC; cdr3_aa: CASSPSTGTLKETQYF
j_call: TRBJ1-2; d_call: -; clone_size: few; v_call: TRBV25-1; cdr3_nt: TGTGCCAGCAGTGACTCCGACAGGCTCTATGGCTACACCTTC; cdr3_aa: CASSDSDRLYGYTF
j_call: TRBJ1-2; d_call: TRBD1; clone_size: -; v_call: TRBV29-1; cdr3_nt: TGCAGCGTCACTACGGGACAGGAAGGCTACACCTTC; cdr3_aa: CSVTTGQEGYTF
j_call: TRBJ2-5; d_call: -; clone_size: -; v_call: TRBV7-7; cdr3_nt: TGTGCTAGCAGCTTAGGACTGGCCACTGAGACCCAGTACTTC; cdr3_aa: CASSLGLATETQYF
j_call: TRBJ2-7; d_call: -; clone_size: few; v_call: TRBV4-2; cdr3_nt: TGTGCCAGCAGCCAAGATTTTGGGGGACTCTTATACGAGCAGTACTTC; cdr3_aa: CASSQDFGGLLYEQYF
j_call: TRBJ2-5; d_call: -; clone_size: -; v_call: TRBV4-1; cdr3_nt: TGCGCCAGCAGCCCTGGTAAAGAGACCCAGTACTTC; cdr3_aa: CASSPGKETQYF
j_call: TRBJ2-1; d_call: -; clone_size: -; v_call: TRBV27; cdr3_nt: TGTGCCAGCACACCCCACCATGGGGAAGGGAATGAGCAGTTCTTC; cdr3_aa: CASTPHHGEGNEQFF
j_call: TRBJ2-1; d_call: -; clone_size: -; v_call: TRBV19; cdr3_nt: TGTGCCAGTAGTGTTGGTAGATACAATGAGCAGTTCTTC; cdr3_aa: CASSVGRYNEQFF
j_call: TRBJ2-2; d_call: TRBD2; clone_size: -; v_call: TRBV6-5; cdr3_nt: TGTGCCAGCAGGTGGGGGGGTCGGAGCCCCGGGGAGCTGTTTTTT; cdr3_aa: CASRWGGRSPGELFF
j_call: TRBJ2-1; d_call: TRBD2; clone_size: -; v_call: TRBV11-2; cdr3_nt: TGTGCCAGCAGTTCTCCCGCCCTAGCGGGGGGAAGCTCCTACAATGAGCAGTTCTTC; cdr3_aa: CASSSPALAGGSSYNEQFF
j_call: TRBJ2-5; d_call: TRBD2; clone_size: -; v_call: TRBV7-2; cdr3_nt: TGTGCCAGCACCACCCTAGCGGGGGCCAAGGAGACCCAGTACTTC; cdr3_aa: CASTTLAGAKETQYF
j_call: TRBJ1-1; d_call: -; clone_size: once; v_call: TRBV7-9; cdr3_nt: TGTGCCAGCAGCTTGCGGGCAGGGGAGAACACTGAAGCTTTCTTT; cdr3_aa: CASSLRAGENTEAFF
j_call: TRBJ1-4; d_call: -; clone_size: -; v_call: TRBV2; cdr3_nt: TGTGCCAGCAGTGTAAGGGAATCTAATGAAAAACTGTTTTTT; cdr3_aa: CASSVRESNEKLFF
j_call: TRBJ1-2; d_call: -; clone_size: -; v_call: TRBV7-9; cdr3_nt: TGTGCCAGCAGCCCCCCAGGGTTTAACTATGGCTACACCTTC; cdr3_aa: CASSPPGFNYGYTF
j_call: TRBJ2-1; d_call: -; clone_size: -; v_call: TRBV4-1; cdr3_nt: TGCGCCAGCAGCCAGCACATCCCGGGGGCGAGCTCCTACAATGAGCAGTTCTTC; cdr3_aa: CASSQHIPGASSYNEQFF
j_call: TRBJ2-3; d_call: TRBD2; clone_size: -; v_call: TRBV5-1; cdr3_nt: TGCGCCAGCAGCTTTCCCCTAGCGGGGGTCACAGATACGCAGTATTTT; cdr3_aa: CASSFPLAGVTDTQYF
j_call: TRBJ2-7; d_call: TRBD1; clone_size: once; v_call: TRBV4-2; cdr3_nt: TGTGCCAGCAGCCAAGCCGGGACAGGGGCGTACGAGCAGTACTTC; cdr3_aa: CASSQAGTGAYEQYF
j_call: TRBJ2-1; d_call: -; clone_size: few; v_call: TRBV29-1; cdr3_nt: TGCAGCGTTGCCCAAACGTGGGGCACGGACAATGAGCAGTTCTTC; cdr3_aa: CSVAQTWGTDNEQFF
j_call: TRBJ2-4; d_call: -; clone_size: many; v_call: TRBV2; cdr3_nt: TGTGCCAGCAGTGAATGGGGGACCGTAGCCAAAAACATTCAGTACTTC; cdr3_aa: CASSEWGTVAKNIQYF
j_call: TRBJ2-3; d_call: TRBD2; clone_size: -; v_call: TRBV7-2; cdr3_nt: TGTGCCAGCAGCTTAGTCCCCAGCGGGGGGCTCGGGGGGACGCAGTATTTT; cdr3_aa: CASSLVPSGGLGGTQYF